The present T cell receptor beta chain was sequenced within a study of blood T cells in healthy people across ages. Study-wide results and limits: Any conclusive comparison of naive versus antigen-experienced cells was prevented by using unsorted PBMCs.

In this sample, this clonotype turned up a few times. Antigen specificity is unknown. Isolation yielded PBMCs, at least 7 million per sample, in every case. For the second PCR, which ran for about 6 to 11 cycles, a sample-barcoded 5' primer and a J-beta primer mix were used. The authors tagged each cDNA molecule using a template-switch adaptor with 12 random nucleotides. TCRdb reanalysed the 5' RACE reads using MiXCR and keeps one entry per CDR3 protein. Of hundreds of thousands of distinct CDR3 sequences listed, about 30% are singletons. CDR3 length equals 13 residues. From germline, CDR1 is LGHDT and CDR2 YNNKEL (reference sequence). Trimming removed 1 base at V and 10 bases at J, with 8 bases between.

This sequence joins TRBV3-1 and TRBJ1-6; D is uncertain. The material sequenced was blood. This TCR came from a woman aged 80 or older in good health. CDR3 protein: CASSQGRMSPLHF. For the CDR3, the DNA is TGTGCCAGCAGCCAAGGAAGGATGTCACCCCTCCACTTT.